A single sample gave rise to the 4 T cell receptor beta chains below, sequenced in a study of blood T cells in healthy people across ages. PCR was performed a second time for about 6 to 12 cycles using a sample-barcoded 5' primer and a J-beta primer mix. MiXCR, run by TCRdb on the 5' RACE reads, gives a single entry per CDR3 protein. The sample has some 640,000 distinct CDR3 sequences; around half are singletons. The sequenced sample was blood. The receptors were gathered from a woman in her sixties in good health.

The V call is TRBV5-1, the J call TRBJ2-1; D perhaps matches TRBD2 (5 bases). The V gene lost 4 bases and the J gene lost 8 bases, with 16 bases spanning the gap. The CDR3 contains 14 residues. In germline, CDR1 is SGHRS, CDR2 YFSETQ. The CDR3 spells CASSIGDPGDEQFF. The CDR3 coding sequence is TGCGCCAGCAGCATCGGGGATCCAGGCGATGAGCAGTTCTTC. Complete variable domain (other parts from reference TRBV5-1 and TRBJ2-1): KAGVTQTPRYLIKTRGQQVTLSCSPISGHRSVSWYQQTPGQGLQFLFEYFSETQRNKGNFPGRFSGRQFSNSRSEMNVSTLELGDSALYLCASSIGDPGDEQFFGPGTRLTVL.

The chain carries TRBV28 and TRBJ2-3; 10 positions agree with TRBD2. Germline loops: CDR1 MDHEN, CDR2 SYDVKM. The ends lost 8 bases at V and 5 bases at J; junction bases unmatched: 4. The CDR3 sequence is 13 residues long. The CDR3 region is CASRTSGKDTQYF. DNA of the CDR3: TGTGCCAGCCGGACTAGCGGAAAAGATACGCAGTATTTT.

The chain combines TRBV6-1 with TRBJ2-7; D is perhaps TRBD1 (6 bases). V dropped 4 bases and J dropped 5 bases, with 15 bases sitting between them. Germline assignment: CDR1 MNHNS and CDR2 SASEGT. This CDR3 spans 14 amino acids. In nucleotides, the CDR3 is TGTGCCAGCAGTGGAGGCCAGGGGAAGCACGAGCAGTACTTC. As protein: CASSGGQGKHEQYF.

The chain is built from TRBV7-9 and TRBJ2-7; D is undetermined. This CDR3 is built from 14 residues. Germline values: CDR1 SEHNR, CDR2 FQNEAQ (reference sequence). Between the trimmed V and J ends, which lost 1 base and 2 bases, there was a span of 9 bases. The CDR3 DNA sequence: TGTGCCAGCAGCTTAGAGGTAGGGCCCTACGAGCAGTACTTC. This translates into CASSLEVGPYEQYF.